This TCR beta chain was retrieved from a study of CD8 T cells in Susac syndrome (dated by TCRdb to 2018 to 2020). Background on the whole study: The study used repertoire sequencing to test whether antigen drove CD8+ T cell activation and differentiation in Susac syndrome. CD8+ T cell repertoire clonality was compared between around eleven healthy donors, roughly 14 Susac syndrome patients and approximately 16 multiple sclerosis patients.

There are 15 amino acids in the CDR3, from cysteine to phenylalanine inclusive. The only DNA kept is the CDR3, 45 bases in frame from the first base. The germline V gene supplies CDR1 ENHRY and CDR2 SYGVKD. Trimming removed 4 bases from V and 4 bases from J; the gene matches leave 4 bases unexplained. Comment on this clonotype: The antigen it recognizes is unknown. Nothing much larger sits one base from this clone, and base qualities are not available.

Here is what the overall study found, with its caveats: The number of individuals in the TCR sequencing and HLA analysis was recognized as being relatively small.

RNA was extracted with the RNeasy kit and about 0.5 to 1 ug was reverse transcribed using random hexamers. TCR beta CDR3 regions were amplified with the immunoSEQ multiplex PCR assay covering 54 Vbeta and 13 Jbeta segments. PCR amplification bias was corrected by using a synthetic template baseline for primer optimization and computational correction. On the study's bioinformatics: Reads were assigned to V, D and J genes according to IMGT and analyzed in immunoSEQ Analyzer, with only productive sequences retained. Clonality was calculated as one minus the Shannon entropy normalized by log2 of the number of productive unique sequences. For each patient and control, public and private clones were evaluated within the 100 most prevalent clones. Clones were defined as Susac-specific when absent from the healthy and MS cohorts, from approximately 1,100 published viral clones and from other ImmuneACCESS disease sequences. TCRdb redid the processing of the public reads, applying fastp at Q25 and MiXCR, and retained in-frame beta chains. Duplicate CDR3 protein sequences are folded into a single record with the most common DNA and genes. It is TCRdb's table, rather than the study itself, that gives the V and J calls and clone size. Here the sample has almost 450,000 distinct CDR3 sequences; more than 70% occur a single time. The ten biggest clones cover about 0.12% of the sample.

Peripheral blood CD8+ and CD4+ T cells from healthy donors, Susac syndrome patients and multiple sclerosis patients were profiled by high-throughput TCR beta sequencing. The multiple sclerosis controls were treatment-naive patients who had stable or active relapsing-remitting disease and met the revised McDonald criteria. CD8+ TEMRA cells were enriched by FACS, while bulk CD8+ and CD4+ T cells were purified by magnetic negative isolation. Blood was collected in EDTA tubes and processed within 24 hours, with PBMCs isolated through density gradient centrifugation. PBMCs destined for TCR sequencing were cryopreserved in liquid nitrogen and later thawed in a 37 °C water bath. A purity of at least 90% was achieved for sorted or isolated CD4+, CD8+ and CD8+ TEMRA cells.

Sequencing was carried out using CD8+ T cells from PBMCs. The sequence was obtained from a human donor with multiple sclerosis. The chain uses TRBV10-3 and TRBJ2-3; TRBD2 matches 11 bases in the middle. The CDR3 protein: CAISGGLAAPDTQYF. The DNA sequence is TGTGCCATCAGTGGGGGACTAGCGGCCCCAGATACGCAGTATTTT.